A selection of T cell receptor beta chains follows, all from one sample in a study of T cell repertoires in cytomegalovirus infection. TCRdb itself ran the reads through MiXCR, one entry per CDR3 protein. The profile covers roughly 760,000 distinct CDR3 sequences, with 35% appearing a single time and 2.5% to 3.5% taken by the ten largest. Sequencing input: PBMCs. These receptors all come from a human donor in good health (CMV status not recorded). Some clones in this sample may be carry-over from other donors' samples. The CDR3 runs from the conserved cysteine through the conserved F or W. The order of the fields is V gene, D gene, clone size, J gene, CDR3 protein, CDR3 DNA. The D gene is left open where the match is weak. The size of a clone is reported for some rows only, either as once, few or many, or as a class for expanded clones.

TRBV28	.	.	TRBJ2-1	CASTPTTYPYNEQFF	TGTGCCAGCACCCCCACGACGTATCCTTACAATGAGCAGTTCTTC
TRBV28	TRBD2	.	TRBJ2-7	CASSLFRTSGRSGYEQYF	TGTGCCAGCAGTCTATTTCGGACTAGCGGGAGAAGTGGGTACGAGCAGTACTTC
TRBV28	.	.	TRBJ1-1	CASRDRFEAFF	TGTGCCAGCAGGGATCGCTTTGAAGCTTTCTTT
TRBV2	.	.	TRBJ1-2	CASSRGGSMGYTF	TGTGCCAGCAGTCGCGGCGGCTCTATGGGCTACACCTTC
TRBV10-3	TRBD2	few	TRBJ2-1	CAISALAGVSNEQFF	TGTGCCATCAGTGCACTAGCGGGAGTGTCAAATGAGCAGTTCTTC
TRBV24-1	.	few	TRBJ1-2	CATSGLPGQSYGYTF	TGTGCCACCAGTGGCCTACCCGGACAGTCCTATGGCTACACCTTC
TRBV28	.	few	TRBJ1-5	CASSFSVQGRQPQHF	TGTGCCAGCAGTTTCTCGGTGCAGGGCAGGCAGCCCCAGCATTTT
TRBV6-6	.	few	TRBJ2-7	CASSYSWSSGKSYEQYF	TGTGCCAGCAGTTACTCTTGGTCGTCAGGGAAATCCTACGAGCAGTACTTC
TRBV12-3/TRBV12-4	.	many	TRBJ2-5	CASSLRHLRETQYF	TGTGCCAGCAGTTTAAGGCACCTCCGGGAGACCCAGTACTTC
TRBV7-2	TRBD2	many	TRBJ2-3	CASSPGLAASTDTQYF	TGTGCCAGCAGCCCGGGACTAGCGGCTAGCACAGATACGCAGTATTTT
TRBV12-3/TRBV12-4	.	.	TRBJ1-5	CASSPAGEPDQHQHF	TGTGCCAGCAGTCCCGCGGGGGAACCGGATCAGCACCAGCATTTT
TRBV11-2	TRBD1	.	TRBJ1-4	CASSLAGQGALAWGKLFF	TGTGCCAGCAGCTTAGCAGGCCAGGGGGCCCTGGCCTGGGGAAAACTGTTTTTT
TRBV14	.	.	TRBJ1-2	CASSQDRITGPLYGYTF	TGTGCCAGCAGCCAAGACCGGATTACAGGGCCTTTGTATGGCTACACCTTC
TRBV6-6	TRBD1	.	TRBJ2-7	CASERETGKVHEQYF	TGTGCCAGCGAAAGAGAGACAGGGAAAGTGCACGAGCAGTACTTC
TRBV6-5	.	.	TRBJ1-4	CASSYSRTSNEKLFF	TGTGCCAGCAGTTACTCCAGAACTAGTAATGAAAAACTGTTTTTT
TRBV7-2	.	few	TRBJ2-7	CASTISGTYEQYF	TGTGCCAGCACCATTAGCGGAACCTACGAGCAGTACTTC
TRBV7-2	.	many	TRBJ2-7	CASSHRDTPYEQYF	TGTGCCAGCAGCCACCGGGACACACCCTACGAGCAGTACTTC
TRBV11-2	.	.	TRBJ2-5	CASSLDRGGGETQYF	TGTGCCAGCAGCTTAGATCGCGGAGGGGGAGAGACCCAGTACTTC
TRBV28	.	.	TRBJ1-3	CASSFGAVSGNTIYF	TGTGCCAGCAGTTTTGGGGCAGTCTCTGGAAACACCATATATTTT
TRBV6-4	.	few	TRBJ2-3	CASSEYSGTETDTQYF	TGTGCCAGCAGTGAGTATAGCGGGACAGAGACAGATACGCAGTATTTT
TRBV6-6	.	few	TRBJ1-5	CASSTRGGASNQPQHF	TGTGCCAGCAGTACCCGGGGGGGGGCTAGCAATCAGCCCCAGCATTTT
TRBV28	TRBD2	.	TRBJ2-5	CASTGLARETQYF	TGTGCCAGCACGGGACTAGCTCGGGAGACCCAGTACTTC
TRBV5-6	.	.	TRBJ2-7	CASSVDIREQYF	TGTGCCAGCAGCGTGGACATTCGCGAGCAGTACTTC
TRBV10-3	.	.	TRBJ1-2	CATESGQLYGYTF	TGTGCCACCGAAAGCGGACAGCTCTATGGCTACACCTTC
TRBV4-1	.	.	TRBJ1-1	CASSQVSGPGTDAFF	TGCGCCAGCAGCCAAGTTAGCGGCCCGGGGACTGACGCTTTCTTT
TRBV19	.	.	TRBJ1-1	CASNDWSTEALF	TGTGCCAGTAACGATTGGAGCACTGAAGCTCTCTTT
TRBV4-1	.	few	TRBJ1-1	CASSLPRIHTNTEAFF	TGCGCCAGCAGCCTCCCCAGGATTCACACCAACACTGAAGCTTTCTTT
TRBV29-1	TRBD1	.	TRBJ2-7	CSVEGWTGRYEQYF	TGCAGCGTTGAAGGGTGGACAGGGCGTTACGAGCAGTACTTC
TRBV3-1	TRBD2	.	TRBJ2-2	CASSEPGLANTGELFF	TGTGCCAGCAGCGAACCGGGACTAGCGAACACCGGGGAGCTGTTTTTT
TRBV7-8	.	many	TRBJ2-1	CASSFSKVPYNEQFF	TGTGCCAGCAGCTTTAGTAAGGTTCCCTACAATGAGCAGTTCTTC
TRBV18	TRBD1	.	TRBJ2-4	CASSPTTGGQYF	TGTGCCAGCTCACCGACCACAGGGGGTCAGTACTTC
TRBV19	.	many	TRBJ2-2	CASTPWAGAFTGELFF	TGTGCCAGTACCCCGTGGGCAGGGGCGTTCACCGGGGAGCTGTTTTTT
TRBV5-4	.	.	TRBJ1-2	CASSLALREGGYTF	TGTGCCAGCAGCTTGGCCCTCAGGGAAGGTGGCTACACCTTC
TRBV6-4	.	.	TRBJ1-1	CPSSEGTEAFF	TGTCCCAGCAGTGAAGGAACTGAAGCTTTCTTT
TRBV7-2	.	.	TRBJ1-2	CASSLGCGGARGGYTF	TGTGCCAGCAGCTTAGGGTGTGGAGGGGCGAGAGGCGGCTACACCTTC
TRBV15	.	.	TRBJ2-3	CATSRDRSPGADTQYF	TGTGCCACCAGCAGAGACAGGTCCCCTGGGGCAGATACGCAGTATTTT
TRBV7-2	TRBD2	many	TRBJ2-7	CASSLRSGRLSYEQYF	TGTGCCAGCAGCTTGCGGAGCGGGAGACTCTCCTACGAGCAGTACTTC
TRBV27	.	few	TRBJ2-7	CASSFEGPRSYEQYF	TGTGCCAGCAGTTTTGAGGGCCCCCGCTCCTACGAGCAGTACTTC
TRBV15	TRBD1	few	TRBJ2-1	CATSRDVKDRSTYNEQFF	TGTGCCACCAGCAGAGACGTAAAGGACAGGAGTACCTACAATGAGCAGTTCTTC
TRBV19	.	few	TRBJ2-2	CASSSGGAGELFF	TGTGCCAGTAGTTCAGGAGGGGCCGGGGAGCTGTTTTTT
TRBV15	.	.	TRBJ1-3	CATSAIPGNTIYF	TGTGCCACCAGCGCCATTCCTGGAAACACCATATATTTT
TRBV12-3/TRBV12-4	.	.	TRBJ1-5	CASSTGGKPQHF	TGTGCCAGCAGTACGGGGGGCAAGCCCCAGCATTTT
TRBV5-1	.	few	TRBJ1-3	CASSRGTSGNTIYF	TGCGCCAGCAGCCGGGGGACCTCTGGAAACACCATATATTTT
TRBV7-2	TRBD2	.	TRBJ2-1	CASSLIRTSGGDEQFF	TGTGCCAGCAGCTTGATCAGGACTAGCGGGGGCGATGAGCAGTTCTTC
TRBV7-2	.	.	TRBJ2-2	CASSGRGELFF	TGTGCCAGCAGCGGGAGGGGGGAGCTGTTTTTT
TRBV19	.	few	TRBJ2-7	CASSNSIWPYEQYF	TGTGCCAGTAGTAATTCAATATGGCCCTACGAGCAGTACTTC
TRBV10-3	TRBD2	few	TRBJ2-3	CAISSGTSAGTDTQYF	TGTGCCATCAGCTCCGGGACTAGCGCCGGCACAGATACGCAGTATTTT
TRBV15	.	few	TRBJ2-6	CATSRDRAGANVLTF	TGTGCCACCAGCAGAGATAGGGCTGGGGCCAACGTCCTGACTTTC
TRBV20-1	TRBD2	.	TRBJ2-7	CSGGRGTRAYEQYF	TGCAGTGGGGGCCGGGGGACTAGGGCCTACGAGCAGTACTTC
TRBV20-1	.	many	TRBJ2-3	CSASPSTDTQYF	TGCAGTGCTAGCCCTAGCACAGATACGCAGTATTTT
TRBV20-1	TRBD1	.	TRBJ1-5	CSARQGFSNQPQHF	TGCAGTGCTCGACAGGGTTTTAGCAATCAGCCCCAGCATTTT
TRBV12-3/TRBV12-4	TRBD2	.	TRBJ2-1	CASRGTSGPSQFF	TGTGCCAGCAGGGGGACTAGCGGTCCAAGCCAGTTCTTC
TRBV7-6	TRBD2	.	TRBJ2-3	CASSLSGSGGTDTQYF	TGTGCCAGCAGCTTAAGCGGGAGTGGGGGCACAGATACGCAGTATTTT
TRBV12-3/TRBV12-4	.	few	TRBJ1-2	CASSLGAGSHGYTF	TGTGCCAGCAGTTTAGGCGCAGGAAGCCATGGCTACACCTTC
TRBV7-2	TRBD1	many	TRBJ2-1	CASSLAPGGRNEQFF	TGTGCCAGCAGCTTAGCGCCAGGGGGCAGGAATGAGCAGTTCTTC
TRBV4-2	.	few	TRBJ2-7	CASSQDPGTGSYEQYF	TGTGCCAGCAGCCAAGATCCCGGGACGGGATCCTACGAGCAGTACTTC